Included here is one TCR beta chain sequence, with context. This CDR3 spans 12 amino acids. Per germline, CDR1 KGHSH and CDR2 LQKENI. The germline V and J ends were trimmed by 3 bases and 8 bases, with 8 bases remaining between them. The sample belongs to a study of shared clonotypes between healthy human individuals. For the study at large: In total, the donors were two women and a few men aged 18 to 49. For every donor, three CD4 naive, three CD4 memory, two CD8 naive and one CD8 memory plates were used.

Adult Caucasians living in Nashville, Tennessee made up all of the donors. A CD45RA+ naive subset and a CD45RA-negative memory subset were split from CD4+ cells. Profiled with immunoSEQ multiplex PCR; TCRdb holds only in-frame clones, not every one. The table has 2 million to 2.5 million clones, 85% to 95% seen once. The sequenced sample consisted of naive CD4+ T cells from PBMCs. Subset given: CD45RA+ positively selected. This clonotype was sampled from a man younger than 35 in good health. Some clones in this sample may be carry-over from other donors' samples. This chain uses TRBV18 with TRBJ1-3; D unresolved. DNA of the CDR3: TGTGCCAGCTCACCCGAGATGGACACCATATATTTT. It codes for CASSPEMDTIYF.